The TCR beta chain under discussion was sequenced for a study of a mutant IDH1 vaccine in newly diagnosed glioma. Study-level background: Vaccination began 4-6 weeks post radiotherapy alone, or with temozolomide cycles. Prior therapy was radiotherapy, temozolomide, or both; most received both. Overall study findings and caveats: Apparently, pseudoprogression bore no relation to changes among the top peripheral T cell clonotypes.

Sequencing was performed with immunoSEQ multiplex PCR; in TCRdb, only in-frame clones are kept and a portion is missing. The sample lists over 65,000 clones; roughly 83% were seen once. Time point meaning: week 35, safety follow-up. Mutant IDH1 20-mer peptide, at 300 ug, made up each vaccine dose, with topical imiquimod. About this clone: Its antigen is currently unknown.

The sequenced sample was PBMCs, obtained from a glioma patient whose treatment included an IDH1 peptide vaccine. This sequence originates from a man aged 18 to 30 with glioma.

The CDR3 region has the DNA TGTGCCAGCAGCTTCACCGGGCCGGGGGTTAATCAGCCCCAGCATTTT. Its translation: CASSFTGPGVNQPQHF. The J gene is TRBJ1-5, the V gene TRBV7-8, with a possible D match to TRBD1 (5 bases). The CDR3 length is 16 residues. Germline values: CDR1 SGHVS, CDR2 FQNEAQ. Between the trimmed V and J ends, which lost 3 bases and 4 bases, there was a span of 16 bases. Filled out from reference TRBV7-8 and TRBJ1-5, the complete variable domain reads GAGVSQSPRYKVAKRGQDVALRCDPISGHVSLFWYQQALGQGPEFLTYFQNEAQLDKSGLPSDRFFAERPEGSVSTLKIQRTQQEDSAVYLCASSFTGPGVNQPQHFGDGTRLSIL.